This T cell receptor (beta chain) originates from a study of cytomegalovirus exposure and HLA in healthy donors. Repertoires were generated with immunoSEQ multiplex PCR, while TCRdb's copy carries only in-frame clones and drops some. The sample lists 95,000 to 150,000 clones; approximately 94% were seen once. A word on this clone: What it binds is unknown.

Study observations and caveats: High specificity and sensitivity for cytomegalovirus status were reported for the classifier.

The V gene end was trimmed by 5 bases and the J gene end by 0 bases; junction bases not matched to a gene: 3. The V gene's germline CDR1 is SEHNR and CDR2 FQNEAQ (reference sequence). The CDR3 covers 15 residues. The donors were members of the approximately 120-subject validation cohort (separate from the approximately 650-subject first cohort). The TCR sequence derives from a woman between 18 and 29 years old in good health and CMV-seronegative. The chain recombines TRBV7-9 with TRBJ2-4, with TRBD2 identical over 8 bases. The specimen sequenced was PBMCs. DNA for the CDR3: TGTGCCAGCAGCAGTAGCGGGAAAGCCAAAAACATTCAGTACTTC. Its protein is CASSSSGKAKNIQYF.